The 16 T cell receptor beta chains below all came from one sample that was sequenced in a study of OX40 agonist ivuxolimab in advanced cancers. Profiled with immunoSEQ multiplex PCR; TCRdb holds only in-frame clones, not every one. This sample has about 80,000 clones, with 85% to 95% found just once. The material was CD4+ or CD8+ T cells sorted from blood, obtained in a trial of the OX40 agonist ivuxolimab. These receptors originate from an adult with an advanced solid tumor such as melanoma, head and neck, liver or kidney cancer.

This sequence joins TRBV30 and TRBJ1-6, with no clear D. In germline, CDR1 is GTSNPN, CDR2 SVGIG (reference sequence). The CDR3 runs 14 residues. Trimming removed 0 bases from V and 7 bases from J, with 10 bases in between. CDR3 bases: TGTGCCTGGAGTGTTAGTCAGCTAAATTCACCCCTCCACTTT. Protein: CAWSVSQLNSPLHF.

The chain has TRBV4-1 and TRBJ2-5, with D possibly matching TRBD2 (6 bases). Germline V gives CDR1 MGHRA, CDR2 YSYEKL. This CDR3 is 17 amino acids long. Trimming pared 0 bases from V and 1 base from J, leaving 15 bases between. The DNA of the CDR3 is TGCGCCAGCAGCCAAGATTTGGCGGGGCCCTTCCAAGAGACCCAGTACTTC. Encoded protein: CASSQDLAGPFQETQYF.

The chain is built from TRBV28 and TRBJ1-2, with D possibly being TRBD1 (5 bases). Per germline, CDR1 MDHEN and CDR2 SYDVKM. V lost 1 base and J lost 3, with 12 bases in between. The CDR3 spans 15 residues. DNA for the CDR3: TGTGCCAGCAGTTTATTGGCAGGGACGGACTATGGCTACACCTTC. Translated, it gives CASSLLAGTDYGYTF.

DNA for the CDR3: TGTGCCAGCAGTATCAGGACTAGTCGGTACGAGCAGTACTTC. Its protein product is CASSIRTSRYEQYF. The rearrangement uses TRBV27 and TRBJ2-7, with 7 bases lining up with TRBD2. Trimming at V came to 5 bases and at J to 4 bases, leaving 8 bases not matched to a gene. The CDR3 covers 14 residues. The germline V gene has CDR1 MNHEY and CDR2 SMNVEV (reference sequence).

This chain uses TRBV30 with TRBJ2-1; D remains unclear. This CDR3 has 11 residues. Looked up from germline, CDR1 is GTSNPN and CDR2 is SVGIG (reference sequence). The V and J ends lost 3 bases and 3 bases respectively, with 3 bases between them. CDR3 bases: TGTGCCTGGAGGGACTACAATGAGCAGTTCTTC. This gives the protein CAWRDYNEQFF.

This clone appeared a few times. The J gene is TRBJ2-7, the V gene TRBV9, with D unresolved. The V end was cut by 2 bases, the J end by 0 bases, with 9 bases between. Germline values: CDR1 SGDLS, CDR2 YYNGEE. This CDR3 is 14 amino acids long. The CDR3 sequence: CASSVHLSSYEQYF. Written as DNA, the CDR3 is TGTGCCAGCAGCGTGCACTTGAGCTCCTACGAGCAGTACTTC.

J is TRBJ2-5 and V is TRBV7-3; possibly TRBD2 for D (5 bases). There are 14 residues in the CDR3. Germline V gene lookup returns CDR1 SGHTA and CDR2 FQGTGA. V dropped 3 bases and J dropped 4 bases, with 12 bases sitting between them. For the CDR3, the DNA is TGTGCCAGCAGCTTGCGTCCGGGAAGAGAGACCCAGTACTTC. Protein: CASSLRPGRETQYF.

In this sample, this clone turned up a few times. The chain carries TRBV7-9 and TRBJ1-1; D gene ambiguous. In germline, CDR1 is SEHNR, CDR2 FQNEAQ (reference sequence). The V gene lost 3 bases and the J gene lost 8 bases, with 13 bases spanning the gap. The CDR3 is 13 residues long. CDR3 region: CASSFTEYSEAFF. CDR3 nucleotides: TGTGCCAGCAGCTTTACGGAGTACTCGGAAGCTTTCTTT.

The CDR3 sequence is CASSLQGSGTYGYTF. CDR3 DNA: TGTGCCAGCAGTCTTCAGGGATCCGGGACCTATGGCTACACCTTC. V is TRBV6-5 and J is TRBJ1-2, with a weak D call TRBD1 (5 bases). Germline lookup yields CDR1 MNHEY and CDR2 SVGAGI. V was pared by 5 bases and J by 4 bases, with 17 bases between. CDR3 length equals 15 residues.

The J gene is TRBJ2-5, the V gene TRBV18; tentative D call: TRBD2 (5 bases). Per germline, CDR1 KGHSH and CDR2 LQKENI. The CDR3 has 12 residues. Trimming removed 2 bases from V and 4 bases from J, with 5 bases in between. The CDR3 loop is CASSPAGETQYF. CDR3 nucleotide sequence: TGTGCCAGCTCACCAGCGGGAGAGACCCAGTACTTC.

This clone was detected once. The V gene is TRBV7-9, the J gene TRBJ2-7; TRBD2 is a possible D gene (5 bases). V was trimmed by 2 bases and J by 2 bases, leaving 13 bases between them. CDR1 and CDR2 (germline): SEHNR, FQNEAQ (reference sequence). CDR3 length: 15 residues. The DNA for the CDR3 is TGTGCCAGCAGCTTATCGGGGAGAGTAACCTACGAGCAGTACTTC. This gives the protein CASSLSGRVTYEQYF.

The chain carries TRBV25-1 and TRBJ2-7; D possibly corresponds to TRBD1 (6 bases). Trimming took off 5 bases at V and 6 bases at J, with 20 bases between the two ends. The CDR3 spans 15 residues. Per germline, CDR1 MGHDK and CDR2 SYGVNS. The CDR3 DNA reads TGTGCCAGCAGTCAAACCCTAGCTCGAGGGGGCGAGCAGTACTTC. Translating gives CASSQTLARGGEQYF.

This chain links TRBV7-8 with TRBJ1-3; no reliable D call. In germline, CDR1 is SGHVS, CDR2 FQNEAQ. Trimming took off 2 bases at V and 3 bases at J, with 17 bases between the two ends. The CDR3 runs 17 residues. The CDR3 protein is CASSLSLLSAGGNTIYF. CDR3 coding DNA: TGTGCCAGCAGCTTAAGTCTTTTGTCGGCAGGTGGAAACACCATATATTTT.

V usage is TRBV7-2 and J usage is TRBJ2-2; D gene unclear. Trimming cost V 5 bases and J 1 base, with 11 bases left between them. Germline V gene sequence: CDR1 SGHTA, CDR2 FQGNSA. The CDR3 consists of 15 residues. DNA of the CDR3: TGTGCCAGCAGCGAAGGAAGACTGAACACCGGGGAGCTGTTTTTT. Translation: CASSEGRLNTGELFF. The variable domain in full, completed from reference TRBV7-2 and TRBJ2-2, reads GAGVSQSPSNKVTEKGKDVELRCDPISGHTALYWYRQSLGQGLEFLIYFQGNSAPDKSGLPSDRFSAERTGGSVSTLTIQRTQQEDSAVYLCASSEGRLNTGELFFGEGSRLTVL.

This chain connects TRBV5-1 to TRBJ2-3, with 11 bases aligning to TRBD2. V lost 2 bases to trimming and J lost 5 bases; unmatched junction nucleotides: 1. CDR3 length equals 14 residues. Germline-derived CDR1 and CDR2 are SGHRS and YFSETQ. CDR3 nucleotides: TGCGCCAGCAGCTTAGGGACTAGCGGAGATACGCAGTATTTT. This sequence encodes CASSLGTSGDTQYF.

CDR3 nucleotides: TGTGCTAGTGGCCCGGGACTAGCGGCCTACAATGAGCAGTTCTTC. Translating gives CASGPGLAAYNEQFF. This chain uses TRBV12-5 with TRBJ2-1, with 11 bases fitting TRBD2. This CDR3 has 15 amino acids. Germline V gives CDR1 LGHNT, CDR2 FRNRAP. Trimming took 6 bases from V and 2 from J; bases not matched to a gene: 3.